Shown below are 23 T cell receptor beta chains from a single sample sequenced in a study of Graves' ophthalmopathy and Graves' hyperthyroidism. Amplification of TCR beta CDR3 regions used RNA transcripts. Second-round multiplex PCR followed a first-round RT-PCR using HTBI primers. TCRdb re-derived calls from the multiplex PCR reads in MiXCR, one entry per CDR3 protein. There are about 370,000 distinct CDR3 sequences in the sample; approximately 18% occur only once, and roughly 2.3% lies in the top ten. Material for sequencing was peripheral blood. The receptor source for this set is an adult woman with stable Graves' hyperthyroidism.

This clonotype was detected many times. The rearrangement joins TRBV5-1 to TRBJ2-7; 13 nucleotides align to TRBD2. With 2 bases clipped from V and 5 bases from J, the junction kept 10 bases outside the gene matches. In germline, CDR1 is SGHRS, CDR2 YFSETQ. The length of the CDR3 is 17 residues. Written as DNA, the CDR3 is TGCGCCAGCAGCTTTGCCCCGGGACTAGCGGGATCCCACGAGCAGTACTTC. Protein sequence: CASSFAPGLAGSHEQYF.

This clonotype was seen many times. V usage is TRBV10-3 and J usage is TRBJ1-1, with D possibly being TRBD1 (5 bases). The CDR3 covers 15 residues. Trimming cost V 3 bases and J 1 base, with 12 bases left between them. Germline lookup yields CDR1 ENHRY and CDR2 SYGVKD. CDR3 amino acids: CAISEGAGKNTEAFF. The CDR3 DNA sequence: TGTGCCATCAGTGAAGGGGCAGGGAAGAACACTGAAGCTTTCTTT.

This clonotype was picked up a small number of times. This chain connects TRBV29-1 to TRBJ2-7; D gene ambiguous. Germline assignment: CDR1 SQVTM and CDR2 ANQGSEA. The CDR3 loop spans 13 amino acids. Trimming removed 5 bases from V and 4 bases from J, with 15 bases in between. The DNA of the CDR3 is TGCAGCGTTTGGACGGGCCGCGAATACGAGCAGTACTTC. Protein product: CSVWTGREYEQYF.

The sample holds one count of this clonotype. CDR3 in amino acids: CASTRSGVDTEAFF. In DNA form, the CDR3 reads TGTGCCAGCACCAGATCTGGGGTGGACACTGAAGCTTTCTTT. The V and J genes are TRBV12-3 or TRBV12-4 and TRBJ1-1; no clear D gene. V lost 7 bases to trimming and J lost 3 bases, with 15 bases between them. The CDR3 is 14 residues long.

The chain carries TRBV7-2 and TRBJ1-1, with D uncertain. Trimming cost V 2 bases and J 6 bases, with 10 bases left between them. Germline-derived CDR1 and CDR2 are SGHTA and FQGNSA. This CDR3 has 13 amino acids. CDR3 sequence reads: CASSLYGEAEAFF. As DNA, the CDR3 is TGTGCCAGCAGCTTATACGGGGAGGCTGAAGCTTTCTTT.

This clonotype was counted ten times or more. The gene calls are TRBV28 and TRBJ2-7, with D uncertain. Looked up from germline, CDR1 is MDHEN and CDR2 is SYDVKM. The CDR3 loop spans 13 amino acids. Trimming shortened V by 4 bases and J by 2 bases, and 9 bases separated the two germline ends. The CDR3 protein is CASSSGSPYEQYF. The DNA of the CDR3 is TGTGCCAGCAGTTCAGGCAGTCCCTACGAGCAGTACTTC. The full variable domain, with the rest looked up from reference TRBV28 and TRBJ2-7, is DVKVTQSSRYLVKRTGEKVFLECVQDMDHENMFWYRQDPGLGLRLIYFSYDVKMKEKGDIPEGYSVSREKKERFSLILESASTNQTSMYLCASSSGSPYEQYFGPGTRLTVT.

Ten or more counts support this clonotype. This CDR3 is CASHRTAENTEAFF. DNA of the CDR3: TGTGCCAGCCACCGGACAGCAGAGAACACTGAAGCTTTCTTT. The rearrangement uses TRBV6-1 and TRBJ1-1, with D possibly being TRBD1 (6 bases). The V gene's germline CDR1 is MNHNS and CDR2 SASEGT. V shed 8 bases and J shed 1 base, with 14 bases lying between them. The CDR3 is 14 amino acids.

The CDR3 spells CASSDYSGSSYEQYF. CDR3 in DNA: TGTGCCAGCAGTGATTATAGCGGGAGTTCCTACGAGCAGTACTTC. V and J are TRBV12-3 or TRBV12-4 and TRBJ2-7; 9 bases agree with TRBD2. CDR3 length: 15 residues. V lost 5 bases and J lost 1; bases outside the gene matches: 6.

This clonotype came up many times. The genes are TRBV12-3 or TRBV12-4 and TRBJ2-7; D may be TRBD2 (6 bases). The CDR3 consists of 12 residues. Trimming left V 5 bases short and J 4 bases short, with 9 bases between. CDR3 nucleotides: TGTGCCAGCAGTGAGGGACTTTACGAGCAGTACTTC. This gives the protein CASSEGLYEQYF.

In DNA form, the CDR3 reads TGCAGCGTTGATTGGACAGGGGCGACCGAAGCTTTCTTT. This translates into CSVDWTGATEAFF. The chain is built from TRBV29-1 and TRBJ1-1, with TRBD1 matching over 9 bases. Germline V CDR1 and CDR2: SQVTM, ANQGSEA. The ends lost 3 bases at V and 8 bases at J; junction bases unmatched: 7. The CDR3 loop spans 13 amino acids.

The V call is TRBV6-1, the J call TRBJ1-6; D is ambiguous. The CDR3 extends over 15 amino acids. Deletions cut 7 bases from V and 5 bases from J, with 15 bases between. CDR1 is MNHNS and CDR2 is SASEGT in the germline V gene. The CDR3 DNA sequence: TGTGCCAGCATCAGTTTCCAGCCAGATAATTCACCCCTCCACTTT. Translating gives CASISFQPDNSPLHF.

In the case of this clonotype: This clone may be a read error of a much larger clone one base away. This sequence joins TRBV7-2 and TRBJ2-7, with 10 bases that match TRBD1. This CDR3 region has 14 residues. Per germline, CDR1 SGHTA and CDR2 FQGNSA. The CDR3 coding sequence is TGTGCCAGCAGCCAAGGGACAGGGGCCTACGAGCAGTGCTTC. Residues: CASSQGTGAYEQCF.

This sequence joins TRBV20-1 and TRBJ1-3, with 9 bases that match TRBD1. This CDR3 has 13 residues. After removal of 6 bases from V and 4 bases from J, the junction contained 4 bases not matched to a gene. Germline V CDR1 and CDR2: DFQATT, SNEGSKA (reference sequence). The CDR3: CSAQTGGGNTIYF. The CDR3 DNA reads as TGCAGTGCCCAGACAGGGGGAGGAAACACCATATATTTT.

This clonotype was found many times. This chain links TRBV6-2 or TRBV6-3 with TRBJ2-5, with 7 bases matching TRBD2. From germline, CDR1 is MNHEY and CDR2 SVGEGT. The J segment lost 1 base and the V segment lost 6 bases, leaving 2 bases of the junction unmatched. CDR3 length equals 13 residues. CDR3: CASRASGQETQYF. Written as DNA, the CDR3 is TGTGCCAGCAGAGCTAGCGGCCAAGAGACCCAGTACTTC.

At least ten counts were recorded for this clonotype. V gene TRBV19 combines with J gene TRBJ2-7; possibly TRBD2 for D (5 bases). CDR1 LNHDA and CDR2 SQIVND come from the germline V gene (reference sequence). The V and J ends lost 6 bases and 0 bases respectively, with 15 bases between them. This CDR3 comprises 15 residues. CDR3 amino acids: CASSVDWEGSYEQYF. For the CDR3, the DNA is TGTGCCAGTAGCGTGGACTGGGAAGGCTCCTACGAGCAGTACTTC. Variable domain in full (rest from reference TRBV19 and TRBJ2-7): DGGITQSPKYLFRKEGQNVTLSCEQNLNHDAMYWYRQDPGQGLRLIYYSQIVNDFQKGDIAEGYSVSREKKESFPLTVTSAQKNPTAFYLCASSVDWEGSYEQYFGPGTRLTVT.

In this sample, this clonotype turned up many times. The V gene is TRBV5-1, the J gene TRBJ1-1, with D possibly being TRBD1 (5 bases). CDR1 SGHRS and CDR2 YFSETQ come from the germline V gene. V lost 4 bases, J lost 3 bases, and 16 bases lay in between. This CDR3 is built from 15 residues. The CDR3 sequence is CASSDIRGGDTEAFF. Here the CDR3 DNA reads TGCGCCAGCAGCGATATCCGAGGAGGGGACACTGAAGCTTTCTTT.

This clonotype was counted many times. This CDR3 is CASSLSGGARAYEQYF. The CDR3 DNA reads as TGTGCCAGCAGTTTATCAGGTGGGGCCAGGGCCTACGAGCAGTACTTC. V gene TRBV27 combines with J gene TRBJ2-7, with D maybe TRBD1 (5 bases). Looked up from germline, CDR1 is MNHEY and CDR2 is SMNVEV (reference sequence). The V end was cut by 0 bases, the J end by 2 bases, with 14 bases between. This CDR3 comprises 16 residues.

The chain employs TRBV4-1 and TRBJ2-2; 14 bases align to TRBD2. The V gene end was trimmed by 1 base and the J gene end by 7 bases; junction bases not matched to a gene: 5. The CDR3 consists of 17 residues. The V gene's germline CDR1 is MGHRA and CDR2 YSYEKL. The CDR3 DNA is TGCGCCAGCAGCCAAGGAGGACTAGCGGGAGGTGGCGGGGAGCTGTTTTTT. Its translation: CASSQGGLAGGGGELFF.

There are many counts of this clonotype. The rearrangement links TRBV5-4 to TRBJ1-1, with D hard to call. Trimming shortened V by 2 bases and J by 0 bases, and 11 bases separated the two germline ends. From germline, CDR1 is SGHNT and CDR2 YYREEE (reference sequence). The CDR3 extends over 15 amino acids. CDR3 bases: TGTGCCAGCAGCTTAACAGTGACTATGAACACTGAAGCTTTCTTT. Protein: CASSLTVTMNTEAFF.

This clonotype was detected many times. J is TRBJ1-5 and V is TRBV7-9, with D maybe TRBD1 (5 bases). This CDR3 has 14 residues. CDR1 and CDR2 (germline): SEHNR, FQNEAQ (reference sequence). V was shortened by 7 bases and J by 4 bases, with 14 bases between the two germline ends. The CDR3 spells CASNDGTANQPQHF. The CDR3 region has the DNA TGTGCCAGCAACGACGGGACCGCTAATCAGCCCCAGCATTTT.

This clonotype was detected only a few times. This chain links TRBV19 with TRBJ1-1; 9 bases agree with TRBD1. V trimming: 8 bases; J trimming: 1 base; junction bases outside the gene matches: 5. The CDR3 covers 14 residues. CDR1 is LNHDA and CDR2 is SQIVND in the germline V gene (reference sequence). CDR3 sequence: CASGRDRANTEAFF. Here the CDR3 DNA reads TGTGCCAGTGGCAGGGACAGGGCGAACACTGAAGCTTTCTTT. Complete variable domain (other parts from reference TRBV19 and TRBJ1-1): DGGITQSPKYLFRKEGQNVTLSCEQNLNHDAMYWYRQDPGQGLRLIYYSQIVNDFQKGDIAEGYSVSREKKESFPLTVTSAQKNPTAFYLCASGRDRANTEAFFGQGTRLTVV.

The table lists this clonotype with many counts. The V gene is TRBV20-1, the J gene TRBJ2-7, with D perhaps matching TRBD1 or TRBD2 (6 bases each). The ends were cut back, 3 bases at V and 6 bases at J, with 15 bases in the middle. The length of the CDR3 is 13 residues. Germline V gene sequence: CDR1 DFQATT, CDR2 SNEGSKA (reference sequence). CDR3 residues: CSASTGGQAEQYF. In DNA, the CDR3 is TGCAGTGCTAGTACTGGGGGGCAGGCCGAGCAGTACTTC.

This clonotype was counted ten times or more. The V call is TRBV4-1, the J call TRBJ1-1; no firm D call. V dropped 0 bases and J dropped 1 base, with 6 bases sitting between them. CDR1 is MGHRA and CDR2 is YSYEKL in the germline V gene. This CDR3 is built from 14 residues. CDR3: CASSQDAGNTEAFF. The CDR3 DNA reads as TGCGCCAGCAGCCAAGATGCGGGGAACACTGAAGCTTTCTTT.